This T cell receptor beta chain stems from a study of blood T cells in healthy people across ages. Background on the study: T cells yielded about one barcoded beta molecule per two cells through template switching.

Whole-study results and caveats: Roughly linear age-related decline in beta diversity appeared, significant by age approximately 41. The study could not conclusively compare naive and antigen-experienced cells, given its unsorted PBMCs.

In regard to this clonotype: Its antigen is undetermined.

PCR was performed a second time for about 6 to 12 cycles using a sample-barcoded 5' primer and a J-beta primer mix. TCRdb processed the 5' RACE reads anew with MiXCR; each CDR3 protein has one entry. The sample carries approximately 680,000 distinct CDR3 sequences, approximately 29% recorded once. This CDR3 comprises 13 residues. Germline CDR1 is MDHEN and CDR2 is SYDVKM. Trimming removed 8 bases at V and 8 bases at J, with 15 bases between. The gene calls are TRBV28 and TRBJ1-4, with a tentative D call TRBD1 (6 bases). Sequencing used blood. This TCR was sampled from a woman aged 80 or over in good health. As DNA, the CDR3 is TGTGCCAGCGGGGGCCTCGGAGGGGAAAAACTGTTTTTT. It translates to CASGGLGGEKLFF.